The clone carrying this TCR beta chain was seen more than once but under ten times. Its antigen is unknown. This entry is derived from a study of T-cell memory formation after mild COVID-19. Study-level points and caveats: Balance between CD4 and CD8 was seen in clones contracting day 15 to 85, and a CD4+ lean was seen in later expanders. Most CD4+ clones that shrank were in CM and EM, while CD8+ ones turned up in EMRA.

V lost 7 bases, J lost 11 bases, and 18 bases lay in between. From germline, CDR1 is LGHDT and CDR2 YNNKEL (reference sequence). The CDR3 extends over 13 amino acids. TCRdb used MiXCR to reprocess the 5' RACE reads, holding one entry per CDR3 protein. The table lists around 340,000 distinct CDR3 sequences, under 25% of them singletons. Specimen: PBMCs or a T cell subset sorted from them (not recorded which). The origin of this receptor is an adult woman who had mild COVID-19 (a few samples of this study predate the infection). Cell type and time point are not known. This chain joins TRBV3-1 and TRBJ2-1; tentative D call: TRBD1 (6 bases). In nucleotides, the CDR3 is TGTGCCAGCACCCGCAACCCGGGACACAAGCAGTTCTTC. This codes for CASTRNPGHKQFF.